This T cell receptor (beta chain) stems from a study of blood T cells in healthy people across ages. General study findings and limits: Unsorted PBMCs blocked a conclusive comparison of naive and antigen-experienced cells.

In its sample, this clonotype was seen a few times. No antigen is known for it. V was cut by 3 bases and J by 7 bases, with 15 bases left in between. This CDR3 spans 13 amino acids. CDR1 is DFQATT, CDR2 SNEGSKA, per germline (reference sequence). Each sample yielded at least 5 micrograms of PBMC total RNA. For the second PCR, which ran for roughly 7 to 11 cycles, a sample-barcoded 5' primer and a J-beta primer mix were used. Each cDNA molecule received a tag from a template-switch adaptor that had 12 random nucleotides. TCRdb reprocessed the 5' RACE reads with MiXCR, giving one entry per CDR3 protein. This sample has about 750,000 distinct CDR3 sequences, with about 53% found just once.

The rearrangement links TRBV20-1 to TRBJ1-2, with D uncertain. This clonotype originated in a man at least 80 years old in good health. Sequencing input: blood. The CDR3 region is CSASLGRGFGYTF. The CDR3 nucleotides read TGCAGTGCTAGCCTCGGGCGAGGGTTTGGCTACACCTTC.